This is a list of T cell receptor beta chains from one sample in a study of cytomegalovirus exposure and HLA in healthy donors. The table came from immunoSEQ multiplex PCR; TCRdb's copy has only in-frame clones and leaves some out. The sample lists about 88,000 clones, approximately 81% occurring once. Sequencing was done on a sample of PBMCs. The receptors were sampled from a young woman in good health and CMV-seropositive. Each CDR3 is given with its conserved first and last residue. A D gene is named only where the DNA matches it firmly. Part of the rows lack a size; the others show once, few, many or a class for expanded clones.

J,V,D,size,DNA,CDR3
TRBJ1-6,TRBV28,.,.,TGTGCCAGCAGTTTGGAGGTCTCCTATAATTCACCCCTCCACTTT,CASSLEVSYNSPLHF
TRBJ1-2,TRBV6-5,TRBD1,.,TGTGCCAGCAGAACCGGGACAGGGGTTGGCTACACCTTC,CASRTGTGVGYTF
TRBJ1-6,TRBV18,TRBD1,.,TGTGCCAGCTCACCCACAGACCCGACAGGGGGAGGCTCACCCCTCCACTTT,CASSPTDPTGGGSPLHF
TRBJ1-4,TRBV27,.,once,TGTGCCAGCAGTCCATCGGGGCGGGGGGGCGGTGAAAAACTGTTTTTT,CASSPSGRGGGEKLFF
TRBJ2-7,TRBV5-4,TRBD2,once,TGTGCCAGCAGGGCCGGGACTAGCGTCTCCTACGAGCAGTACTTC,CASRAGTSVSYEQYF
TRBJ1-5,TRBV6-5,.,.,TGTGCCAGCAGTCACCAGGATCAGCCCCAGCATTTT,CASSHQDQPQHF
TRBJ1-2,TRBV7-6,.,once,TGTGCCAGCAGCTTACGGGGAGATAACTATGGCTACACCTTC,CASSLRGDNYGYTF
TRBJ2-3,TRBV9,.,.,TGTGCCAGCAGCTTAATGGGACTTAGCACAGATACGCAGTATTTT,CASSLMGLSTDTQYF
TRBJ2-7,TRBV5-1,TRBD2,.,TGCGCCAGCAGCCGAACTAGCGGAGCCCTCTCCTACGAGCAGTACTTC,CASSRTSGALSYEQYF
TRBJ2-7,TRBV4-3,.,once,TGCGCCAGCAGCCAAGGGGAGACTGACTCCTACGAGCAGTACTTC,CASSQGETDSYEQYF
TRBJ1-1,TRBV6-1,.,.,TGTGCCAGCAGTGAAGTTTTCAGGAACACTGAAGCTTTCTTT,CASSEVFRNTEAFF
TRBJ1-1,TRBV28,TRBD1,few,TGTGCCAGCAGCGACAGGGGGGGAACTGAAGCTTTCTTT,CASSDRGGTEAFF
TRBJ2-7,TRBV6-1,.,.,TGTGCCAGCGGGCAGGGTAGCTCCTACGAGCAGTACTTC,CASGQGSSYEQYF
TRBJ1-2,TRBV7-2,TRBD1,few,TGTGCCAGCAGTCCGACCGGGACAGATAACTATGGCTACACCTTC,CASSPTGTDNYGYTF
TRBJ2-6,TRBV7-9,TRBD2,once,TGTGCCAGCAGCTTACTTCTTTGGGAGGGGCAGACTTTC,CASSLLLWEGQTF
TRBJ2-3,TRBV6-5,.,.,TGTGCCAGCAGTTACCCCCTCGCAGATACGCAGTATTTT,CASSYPLADTQYF
TRBJ2-7,TRBV5-1,TRBD1,once,TGCGCCAGCAGCCCGGGACAGGAACCTACCTACGAGCAGTACTTC,CASSPGQEPTYEQYF
TRBJ2-5,TRBV18,TRBD1,once,TGTGCCAGCTCACAAAATGACAGGGATGAGACCCAGTACTTC,CASSQNDRDETQYF
TRBJ2-3,TRBV2,TRBD1,.,TGTGCCAGCAGAGACAGGGCTCTGGGCACAGATACGCAGTATTTT,CASRDRALGTDTQYF
TRBJ2-5,TRBV7-2,.,.,TGTGCCAGCAGTTGGAGGACCCAAGAGACCCAGTACTTC,CASSWRTQETQYF
TRBJ1-4,TRBV18,.,.,TGTGCCAGCTCACCAAAGTACCGAGAGGGAAAACTGTTTTTT,CASSPKYREGKLFF
TRBJ1-2,TRBV28,.,once,TGTGCCAGCAGTTTAGCGGCAAACTATGGCTACACCTTC,CASSLAANYGYTF
TRBJ1-1,TRBV5-1,.,once,TGCGCCAGCAGCCTTAAAGGCCCAGGGACTGAAGCTTTCTTT,CASSLKGPGTEAFF
TRBJ1-6,TRBV28,.,.,TGTGCCAGCAGGGGGAGCTCTAATTCACCCCTCCACTTT,CASRGSSNSPLHF
TRBJ1-2,TRBV7-9,.,.,TGTGCCAGCAGCGTCCAGGGGTCGCCCCAGCCTAACTATGGCTACACCTTC,CASSVQGSPQPNYGYTF
TRBJ1-6,TRBV6-5,.,once,TGTGCCAGCAGAAGCGGAACCTCCTATAATTCACCCCTCCACTTT,CASRSGTSYNSPLHF
TRBJ1-1,TRBV7-9,TRBD1,.,TGTGCCAGCAGCATGGACAGGGCGATCACTGAAGCTTTCTTT,CASSMDRAITEAFF
TRBJ2-7,TRBV11-2,.,.,TGTGCCAGCAGCTTGGACCGAGGACTCTACGAGCAGTACTTC,CASSLDRGLYEQYF
TRBJ1-2,TRBV2,TRBD1,.,TGTGCCACAGACAGGGGGCTCGGCTACACCTTC,CATDRGLGYTF
TRBJ2-7,TRBV6-1,TRBD1,.,TGTGCCAGCCGACAGGGGTACGAGCAGTACTTC,CASRQGYEQYF
TRBJ1-4,TRBV4-1,TRBD1,.,TGCGCCAGCAGCCATCGTGACAGGGGGCCTCGAACTAATGAAAAACTGTTTTTT,CASSHRDRGPRTNEKLFF
TRBJ2-3,TRBV10-3,TRBD2,.,TGTGCCATCAGTGCCAGCGGGGGACCCACAGATACGCAGTATTTT,CAISASGGPTDTQYF
TRBJ2-7,TRBV19,.,.,TGTGCCAGTAGTATCACGTGGGACATTGCCTACGAGCAGTACTTC,CASSITWDIAYEQYF
TRBJ2-2,TRBV11-3,.,.,TGTGCCAGCAGCTTTGAGGGACCGGGGGCCGGGGAGCTGTTTTTT,CASSFEGPGAGELFF
TRBJ2-5,TRBV13,TRBD2,once,TGTGCCAGCAGCTTAGGCCGGGCGGGGGGGCTGGAGACCCAGTACTTC,CASSLGRAGGLETQYF
TRBJ2-5,TRBV27,.,.,TGTGCCAGCAGTTTATTGGGCAGGGCAGAGACCCAGTACTTC,CASSLLGRAETQYF
TRBJ1-2,TRBV11-2,.,.,TGTGCCAGCAGCTTAGATTCGACGGGGTATGGCTACACCTTC,CASSLDSTGYGYTF
TRBJ2-1,TRBV6-1,.,.,TGTGCCAGCAGTGAAGAGGGGATTAGAGGTGGCGCGAACAATGAGCAGTTCTTC,CASSEEGIRGGANNEQFF
TRBJ1-5,TRBV2,.,.,TGTGCCAGCGGGGGCCAGACGGGTAGCAATCAGCCCCAGCATTTT,CASGGQTGSNQPQHF
TRBJ1-6,TRBV4-1,.,.,TGCGCCAGCAGCCAAGATAGTGAGGGCGCCTCCTATAATTCACCCCTCCACTTT,CASSQDSEGASYNSPLHF
TRBJ2-7,TRBV30,.,.,TGTGCCTGGAGCGGCCTGTGGGGGCTCTCCTACGAGCAGTACTTC,CAWSGLWGLSYEQYF
TRBJ1-1,TRBV6-5,.,.,TGTGCCAGCAGTTATTACGGGGATACTGAAGCTTTCTTT,CASSYYGDTEAFF
TRBJ1-5,TRBV27,TRBD1,few,TGTGCCAGCAGTTTCGGGGGACAGGGTGTGAATCAGCCCCAGCATTTT,CASSFGGQGVNQPQHF
TRBJ2-3,TRBV5-1,TRBD2,.,TGCGCCAGCAGCCCGCAATCGGGTGGCGGGGGGGCCTTAAATACGCAGTATTTT,CASSPQSGGGGALNTQYF
TRBJ1-1,TRBV5-6,.,.,TGTGCCAGCAGCCAGACAGTGAGAATGAACACTGAAGCTTTCTTT,CASSQTVRMNTEAFF
TRBJ1-2,TRBV7-3,.,few,TGTGCCAGCAGCCCTGGCGGGGGTGACTATGGCTACACCTTC,CASSPGGGDYGYTF
TRBJ2-1,TRBV13,TRBD2,.,TGTGCCAGCAGCAACTCGGGACTAGTTCGGAATGAGCAGTTCTTC,CASSNSGLVRNEQFF